This TCR beta chain was sequenced for a study of metastatic and nonmetastatic thyroid tumors. CDR3 length: 13 residues. Trimming pared 0 bases from V and 7 bases from J, leaving 9 bases between. In germline, CDR1 is SGHVS, CDR2 FNYEAQ. TCRdb called clones again from the PCR reads with MiXCR. The data hold about 32,000 clones, with under 40% observed a single time. There were no patients who had received any treatment before thyroid surgery. The sequenced sample consisted of tumor tissue. The TCR sequence derives from a female donor with papillary thyroid cancer or a benign thyroid nodule (not recorded which). Some clones in this sample may be carry-over from other donors' samples. J is TRBJ2-5 and V is TRBV7-6; D gene ambiguous. CDR3 sequence: CASSLAKLRTQYF. DNA for the CDR3: TGTGCCAGCAGCTTAGCGAAATTGAGGACCCAGTACTTC.